This T cell receptor (beta chain) was profiled in a study of T cells after yellow fever vaccination. Germline V gives CDR1 MGHRA, CDR2 YSYEKL. V lost 1 base, J lost 4 bases, and 9 bases lay in between. The CDR3 totals 14 residues. It was through 5'RACE template switching that TCR cDNA was made, with a universal primer site and UMIs added. TCRdb called the 5' RACE reads again in MiXCR, with one record for every CDR3 protein. Of around 200,000 distinct CDR3 sequences listed, approximately 9.9% were seen once; the top ten hold 35% to 40%. The study, taken as a whole, reports: The study found a weaker secondary response that peaked faster, day 5 versus 15. High-abundance clonotypes from the bulk population could contaminate FACS-sorted repertoires. Clonotypes shared by both compartments, CD4 and CD8, made up a small share.

This clonotype came up a few times. Its specificity is unknown. The source of this sequence is a man in his late teens or twenties who received the YFV17D yellow fever vaccine. Sequenced material: CD8+ T cells sorted from PBMCs, taken 15 days after the yellow fever booster vaccination. The chain is built from TRBV4-1 and TRBJ2-3; D is possibly TRBD1 (5 bases). CDR3 sequence: CASSQGGGPDTQYF. For the CDR3, the DNA is TGCGCCAGCAGCCAAGGGGGCGGTCCAGATACGCAGTATTTT.